Listed below are T cell receptor beta chains from one sample, sequenced in a study of control samples from healthy donors and cancer patients. Sequencing was performed with immunoSEQ multiplex PCR; in TCRdb, only in-frame clones are kept and a portion is missing. The sample yields around 100,000 clones, roughly 90% seen once. The sample taken for sequencing was blood. These receptors were obtained from a woman in her forties or fifties in good health. The CDR3 runs from the conserved cysteine through the conserved F or W. The D gene is left open where the match is weak. A row's size may be missing; if present it is once, few, many or a size class.

cdr3_aa cdr3_nt clone_size v_call d_call j_call
CASSIATNTIYF TGTGCCAGTAGTATAGCCACGAACACCATATATTTT . TRBV19 . TRBJ1-3
CASSLPSGGRETDTQYF TGTGCCAGCAGCTTGCCCAGCGGGGGTCGAGAGACAGATACGCAGTATTTT . TRBV5-6 TRBD2 TRBJ2-3
CAGAWLQQETQYF TGTGCCGGAGCTTGGTTACAGCAAGAGACCCAGTACTTC . TRBV18 . TRBJ2-5
CASSNRDQETQYF TGTGCCAGCAGCAACCGGGATCAAGAGACCCAGTACTTC few TRBV5-4 . TRBJ2-5
CASSYYLGSYEQYF TGTGCCAGCAGTTACTATTTAGGATCCTACGAGCAGTACTTC . TRBV6-5 . TRBJ2-7
CASWRGSSNTEAFF TGCGCCAGCTGGAGGGGCAGCTCGAACACTGAAGCTTTCTTT . TRBV5-1 . TRBJ1-1
CASSLRSDRVSYNEQFF TGTGCCAGCAGCCTACGATCCGACAGGGTCTCCTACAATGAGCAGTTCTTC . TRBV7-3 TRBD1 TRBJ2-1
CASSFGLAGMGGTDTQYF TGCGCCAGCAGCTTCGGCCTAGCGGGAATGGGGGGCACAGATACGCAGTATTTT . TRBV5-1 TRBD2 TRBJ2-3
CASSFQGAHSNQPQHF TGTGCCAGCAGTTTCCAGGGGGCCCATAGCAATCAGCCCCAGCATTTT . TRBV3-1/TRBV3-2 TRBD1 TRBJ1-5
CATSSIRLGPNYGYTF TGTGCCACCAGCAGCATACGGTTAGGGCCGAACTATGGCTACACCTTC . TRBV15 . TRBJ1-2
CASSQVGVYEQYF TGCGCCAGCAGCCAGGTGGGAGTTTACGAGCAGTACTTC few TRBV4-1 . TRBJ2-7
CASSLGGLGTEAFF TGCGCCAGCAGCTTGGGGGGTCTTGGCACTGAAGCTTTCTTT . TRBV5-1 . TRBJ1-1
CSVSGRMSGGETQYF TGCAGCGTCTCTGGACGGATGTCGGGTGGAGAGACCCAGTACTTC . TRBV29-1 . TRBJ2-5
CASSPPGMGAGTEAFF TGTGCCAGCTCACCACCGGGGATGGGGGCAGGCACTGAAGCTTTCTTT . TRBV18 . TRBJ1-1
CASRFGTADEKLFF TGTGCCAGCCGCTTTGGGACAGCCGATGAAAAACTGTTTTTT once TRBV6-5 TRBD1 TRBJ1-4